This T cell receptor beta chain derives from a study of graft-versus-host responses after intestinal transplantation. Worth noting for this clone: Antigen unknown. The sample has other DNA sequences that encode this CDR3 too.

The germline V gene has CDR1 MNHEY and CDR2 SVGAGI. The germline V and J ends were trimmed by 5 bases and 0 bases, with 8 bases remaining between them. This CDR3 contains 13 residues. This table comes from immunoSEQ multiplex PCR, and its TCRdb copy is limited to in-frame clones, with some not included. This sample has some 95,000 clones; roughly 91% occur once, and the top ten carry around 0.49%. This specimen consisted of unstimulated CD8+ T cells sorted from spleen or lymph node cells, obtained before intestinal transplant. The chain joins TRBV6-5 to TRBJ2-7; no clear D gene. The receptor's source is a human donor who received an intestinal transplant. As DNA, the CDR3 is TGTGCCAGCAGTGTGACGGGCTCCTACGAGCAGTACTTC. Its protein product is CASSVTGSYEQYF.